This T cell receptor (beta chain) stems from a study of cytomegalovirus exposure and HLA in healthy donors. Per the germline V gene, CDR1 is SGHTA and CDR2 is FQGNSA. The ends lost 5 bases at V and 1 base at J; junction bases unmatched: 10. The CDR3 contains 16 residues. As to this clone: Its antigen is still unknown.

Method: immunoSEQ multiplex PCR; TCRdb's copy keeps in-frame clones and lacks some. In the table there are about 160,000 clones, about 88% of which are singletons. General study results and limits: Both high specificity and high sensitivity reportedly marked the classifier's diagnosis of cytomegalovirus status.

This chain uses TRBV7-2 with TRBJ1-1; 7 positions agree with TRBD1. Sequenced material: PBMCs. The sequence was collected from a young woman in good health and CMV-seronegative. This CDR3 reads CASSPLTGPKNTEAFF. The CDR3, as DNA: TGTGCCAGCAGCCCGCTGACAGGGCCCAAGAACACTGAAGCTTTCTTT.